This paragraph reports one TCR beta chain. What it binds is not known. Treatment of the sample: randomized to nivolumab then ipilimumab (arm A) or the reverse (arm B). The germline V gene encodes CDR1 WSHSY and CDR2 SAAADI. The CDR3 extends over 15 amino acids. V shed 3 bases, J shed 2 bases, and the junction held 4 bases outside the gene matches. The repertoire was sequenced with immunoSEQ multiplex PCR; TCRdb's copy has only in-frame clones and lacks some. Among roughly 1,200 clones, about 20% were seen once, and the ten largest hold about 15%. This entry belongs to a study of sequential checkpoint blockade in melanoma. Study-level information: Maintenance nivolumab came after either treatment sequence. After nivolumab or ipilimumab alone, over 20 patients had week-13 rebiopsies. Study observations and caveats: Tumor T-cell fraction and clonality correlated with PD-L1 and CD8+ counts. About 30 times likelier clinical benefit followed increased tumor T-cell fraction and clonality.

This sequence originates from a human donor with melanoma. Sequenced material: tumor tissue (inferred from file names), taken from a patient given nivolumab and ipilimumab in sequence. The rearrangement joins TRBV10-2 to TRBJ2-5; 9 nucleotides agree with TRBD2. The chain's CDR3 is CASSERRGGQETQYF. The CDR3 coding sequence is TGCGCCAGCAGTGAAAGGCGGGGGGGTCAAGAGACCCAGTACTTC.